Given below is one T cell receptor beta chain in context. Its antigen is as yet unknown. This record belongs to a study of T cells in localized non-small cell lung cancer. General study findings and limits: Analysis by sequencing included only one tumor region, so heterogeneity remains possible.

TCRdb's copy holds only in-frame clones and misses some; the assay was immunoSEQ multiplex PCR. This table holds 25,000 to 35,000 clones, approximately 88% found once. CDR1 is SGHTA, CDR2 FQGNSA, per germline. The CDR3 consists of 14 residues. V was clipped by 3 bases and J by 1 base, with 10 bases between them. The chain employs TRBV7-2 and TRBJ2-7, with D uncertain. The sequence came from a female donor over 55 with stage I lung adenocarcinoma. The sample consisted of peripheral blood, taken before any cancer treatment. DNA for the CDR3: TGTGCCAGCAGCTTGAATCGAGTATCCTACGAGCAGTACTTC. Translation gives CASSLNRVSYEQYF.